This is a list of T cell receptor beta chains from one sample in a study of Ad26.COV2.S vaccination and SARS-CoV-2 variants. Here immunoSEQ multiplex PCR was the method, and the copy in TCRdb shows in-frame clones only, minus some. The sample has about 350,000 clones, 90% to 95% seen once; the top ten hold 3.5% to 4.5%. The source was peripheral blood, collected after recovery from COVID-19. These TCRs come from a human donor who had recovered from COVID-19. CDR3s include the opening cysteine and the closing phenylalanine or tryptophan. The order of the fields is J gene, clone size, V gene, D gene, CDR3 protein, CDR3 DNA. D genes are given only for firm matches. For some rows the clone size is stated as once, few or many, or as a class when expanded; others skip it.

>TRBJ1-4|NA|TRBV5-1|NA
CASSSGRGNEKLFF
TGCGCCAGCAGCTCGGGACGGGGAAATGAAAAACTGTTTTTT
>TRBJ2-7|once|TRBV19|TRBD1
CASSITTGLGEQYF
TGTGCCAGTAGTATTACGACAGGGTTGGGGGAGCAGTACTTC
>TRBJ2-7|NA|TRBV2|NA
CASSPDRRAYEQYF
TGTGCCAGCAGTCCAGACAGGCGGGCCTACGAGCAGTACTTC
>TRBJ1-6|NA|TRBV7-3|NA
CASSRTRDSPLHF
TGTGCCAGCAGCCGGACTCGGGACTCACCCCTCCACTTT
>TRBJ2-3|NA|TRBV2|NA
CASTYRRGTDTQYF
TGTGCCAGCACCTACCGGCGGGGAACAGATACGCAGTATTTT
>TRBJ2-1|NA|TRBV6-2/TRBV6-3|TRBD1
CASSYSTGFAYNEQFF
TGTGCCAGCAGTTATTCGACAGGGTTCGCCTACAATGAGCAGTTCTTC
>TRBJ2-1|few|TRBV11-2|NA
CASSLANYNEQFF
TGTGCCAGCAGCTTAGCGAACTACAATGAGCAGTTCTTC
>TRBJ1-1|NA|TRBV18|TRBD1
CASSGTGLEAFF
TGTGCCAGCTCAGGGACAGGGCTTGAAGCTTTCTTT
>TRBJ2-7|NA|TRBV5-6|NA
CASSTWDNAYEQYF
TGTGCCAGCAGCACATGGGACAATGCCTACGAGCAGTACTTC
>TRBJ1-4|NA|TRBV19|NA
CASSIRESSRLFF
TGTGCCAGTAGTATCAGGGAGAGCAGTAGGCTGTTTTTT
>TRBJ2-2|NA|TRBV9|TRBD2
CASSVLAGFTGELFF
TGTGCCAGCAGCGTACTAGCGGGGTTCACCGGGGAGCTGTTTTTT
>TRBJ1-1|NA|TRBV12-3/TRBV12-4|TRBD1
CASGRGGTAFF
TGTGCCAGCGGTAGAGGGGGCACAGCTTTCTTT
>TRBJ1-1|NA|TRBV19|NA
CASSNTNRNTEAFF
TGTGCCAGTAGTAATACGAACAGGAACACTGAAGCTTTCTTT
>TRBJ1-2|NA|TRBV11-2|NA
CASSLGRGLSLYGYTF
TGTGCCAGCAGCTTAGGGAGGGGCCTGTCCCTCTATGGCTACACCTTC
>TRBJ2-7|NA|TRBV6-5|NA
CASSWPGQHEQYF
TGTGCCAGCAGTTGGCCGGGACAACACGAGCAGTACTTC
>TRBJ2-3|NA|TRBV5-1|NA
CASSLRQREETDTQYF
TGCGCCAGCAGCTTGAGACAGCGAGAGGAAACAGATACGCAGTATTTT
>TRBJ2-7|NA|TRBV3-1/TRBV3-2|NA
CASSQDPGGRGTYEQYF
TGTGCCAGCAGCCAAGATCCAGGAGGCAGGGGTACCTACGAGCAGTACTTC
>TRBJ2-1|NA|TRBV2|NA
CASIAQGAASEQFF
TGTGCCAGCATAGCACAGGGAGCGGCGAGTGAGCAGTTCTTC
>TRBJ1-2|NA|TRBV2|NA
CATTGTPGTGVLYGYTF
TGTGCCACTACCGGGACCCCGGGTACCGGAGTCCTCTATGGCTACACCTTC
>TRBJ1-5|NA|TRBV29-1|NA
CSVESGNNQPQHF
TGCAGCGTTGAATCAGGGAACAATCAGCCCCAGCATTTT
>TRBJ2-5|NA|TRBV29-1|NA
CSVAEETQYF
TGCAGCGTAGCGGAAGAGACCCAGTACTTC
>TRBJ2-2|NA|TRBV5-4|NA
CASSPPREVTPTGELFF
TGTGCCAGCAGCCCGCCCCGGGAAGTGACCCCCACCGGGGAGCTGTTTTTT
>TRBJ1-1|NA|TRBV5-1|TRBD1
CASSGGQGGTEAFF
TGCGCCAGCAGCGGAGGACAGGGTGGAACTGAAGCTTTCTTT
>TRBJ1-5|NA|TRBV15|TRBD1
CATSRGTGGDLSNQPQHF
TGTGCCACCAGCAGGGGGACAGGGGGCGACCTTAGCAATCAGCCCCAGCATTTT
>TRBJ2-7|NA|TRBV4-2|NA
CASSSTDSYEQYF
TGTGCCAGCAGCTCGACAGACTCCTACGAGCAGTACTTC
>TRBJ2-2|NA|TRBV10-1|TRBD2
CASRSSGGSTGELFF
TGCGCCAGCAGATCAAGCGGGGGATCAACCGGGGAGCTGTTTTTT
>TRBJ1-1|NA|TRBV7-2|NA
CASSPGPRSTEAFF
TGTGCCAGCAGCCCAGGGCCCAGGTCCACTGAAGCTTTCTTT
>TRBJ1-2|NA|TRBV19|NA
CASSIGGPGYTF
TGTGCCAGTAGTATAGGAGGGCCCGGCTACACCTTC
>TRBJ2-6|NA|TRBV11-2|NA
CASSLLSGANVLTF
TGTGCCAGCAGCCTTCTATCTGGGGCCAACGTCCTGACTTTC
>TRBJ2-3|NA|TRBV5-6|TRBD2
CASSLGEGWTDTQYF
TGTGCCAGCAGCTTAGGGGAGGGATGGACGGATACGCAGTATTTT
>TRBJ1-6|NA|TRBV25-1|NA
CASGRKYLHF
TGTGCCAGCGGTAGGAAGTACCTCCACTTT
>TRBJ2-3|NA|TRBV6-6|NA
CASSYATDTQYF
TGTGCCAGCAGTTATGCGACAGATACGCAGTATTTT
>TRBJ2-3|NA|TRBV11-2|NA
CASSPGPADTQYF
TGTGCCAGCAGCCCAGGGCCGGCAGATACGCAGTATTTT
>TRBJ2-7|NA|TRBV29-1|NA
CSVGGLHYEQYF
TGCAGCGTTGGAGGGCTCCACTACGAGCAGTACTTC
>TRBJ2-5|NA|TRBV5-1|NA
CASSLGTDTIETQYF
TGCGCCAGCAGCTTGGGTACTGACACCATAGAGACCCAGTACTTC
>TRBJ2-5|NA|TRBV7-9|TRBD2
CASSLTSGETQYF
TGTGCCAGCAGCTTAACTAGCGGGGAGACCCAGTACTTC
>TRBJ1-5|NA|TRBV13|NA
CASSSGGEPQHF
TGTGCCAGCAGCTCTGGCGGGGAGCCCCAGCATTTT
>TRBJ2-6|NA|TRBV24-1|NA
CATQKEWRERPYAGANVLTF
TGTGCCACACAGAAAGAGTGGCGGGAAAGGCCATACGCTGGGGCCAACGTCCTGACTTTC
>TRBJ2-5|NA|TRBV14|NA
CASSQEDRTSQETQYF
TGTGCCAGCAGCCAAGAGGACAGAACGAGCCAAGAGACCCAGTACTTC
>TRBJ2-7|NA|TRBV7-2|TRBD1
CASSFRQGASEQYF
TGTGCCAGCAGCTTCCGACAGGGGGCAAGCGAGCAGTACTTC
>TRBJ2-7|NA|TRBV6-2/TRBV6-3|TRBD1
CASSYSPGQGPYEQYF
TGTGCCAGCAGTTACTCCCCGGGACAGGGTCCCTACGAGCAGTACTTC
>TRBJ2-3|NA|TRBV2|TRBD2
CASSELAGGLKTTTSQYF
TGTGCCAGCAGTGAACTAGCGGGGGGACTCAAGACAACGACCTCGCAGTATTTT
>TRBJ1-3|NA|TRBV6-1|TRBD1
CASSERRTGAFFSGNTIYF
TGTGCCAGCAGTGAACGAAGGACAGGGGCCTTCTTCTCTGGAAACACCATATATTTT
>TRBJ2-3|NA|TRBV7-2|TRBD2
CASSIDGGARDTQYF
TGTGCCAGCAGTATCGACGGGGGGGCCAGAGATACGCAGTATTTT
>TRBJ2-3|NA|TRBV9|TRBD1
CASSLHRGPDTQYF
TGTGCCAGCAGCCTTCACAGGGGGCCAGATACGCAGTATTTT
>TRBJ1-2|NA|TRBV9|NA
CASSVGTGEGGRYGYTF
TGTGCCAGCAGCGTAGGCACAGGTGAGGGCGGCAGGTATGGCTACACCTTC
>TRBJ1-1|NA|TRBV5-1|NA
CASSLGSGRILNTEAFF
TGCGCCAGCAGCTTGGGCTCCGGACGGATACTTAACACTGAAGCTTTCTTT
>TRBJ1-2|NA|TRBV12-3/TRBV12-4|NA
CASSLGNYGYTF
TGTGCCAGCAGTTTAGGAAACTATGGCTACACCTTC
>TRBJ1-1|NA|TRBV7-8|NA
CASSLSYRPRGAVGTEAFF
TGTGCCAGCAGCTTATCCTATCGACCTCGGGGGGCGGTAGGGACTGAAGCTTTCTTT
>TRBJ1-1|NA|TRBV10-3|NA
CAISEPFFRGRYTEAFF
TGTGCCATCAGTGAGCCCTTTTTTAGGGGTAGGTACACTGAAGCTTTCTTT
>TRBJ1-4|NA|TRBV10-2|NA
CASSHRATNEKLFF
TGCGCCAGCAGCCACAGGGCAACTAATGAAAAACTGTTTTTT
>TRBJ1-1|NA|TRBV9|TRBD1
CASSAWTGNTEAFF
TGTGCCAGCAGCGCATGGACAGGGAACACTGAAGCTTTCTTT
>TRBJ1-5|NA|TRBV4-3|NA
CASSQGEGLNQPQHF
TGCGCCAGCAGCCAAGGCGAGGGGCTCAATCAGCCCCAGCATTTT
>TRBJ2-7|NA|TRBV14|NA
CASSQWDLGYEQYF
TGTGCCAGCAGCCAATGGGATTTGGGGTACGAGCAGTACTTC
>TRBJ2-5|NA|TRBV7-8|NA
CASSLGFFGDSQETQYF
TGTGCCAGCAGCTTAGGATTTTTCGGGGATTCCCAAGAGACCCAGTACTTC
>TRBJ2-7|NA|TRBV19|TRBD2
CASSRDYYYEQYF
TGTGCCAGCAGCAGGGACTACTACTACGAGCAGTACTTC
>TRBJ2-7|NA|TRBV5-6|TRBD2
CASSSGGSEQYF
TGTGCCAGCAGCTCGGGGGGAAGCGAGCAGTACTTC
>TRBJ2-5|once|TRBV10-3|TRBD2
CAISELAGGTQETQYF
TGTGCCATCAGTGAGCTGGCGGGGGGGACCCAAGAGACCCAGTACTTC
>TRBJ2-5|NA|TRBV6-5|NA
CASTSPQETQYF
TGTGCCAGCACGTCCCCCCAAGAGACCCAGTACTTC
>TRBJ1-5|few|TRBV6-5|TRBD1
CASSSDRGLRPQHF
TGTGCCAGCAGTTCAGACAGGGGTTTACGGCCCCAGCATTTT